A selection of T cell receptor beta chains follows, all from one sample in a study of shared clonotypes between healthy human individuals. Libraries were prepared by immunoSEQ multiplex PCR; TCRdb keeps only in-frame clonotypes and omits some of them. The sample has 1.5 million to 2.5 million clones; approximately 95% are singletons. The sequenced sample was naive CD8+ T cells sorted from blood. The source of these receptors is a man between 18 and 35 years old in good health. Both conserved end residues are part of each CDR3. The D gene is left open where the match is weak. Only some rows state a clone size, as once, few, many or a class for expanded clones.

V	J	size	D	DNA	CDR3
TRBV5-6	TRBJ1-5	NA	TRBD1	TGTGCCAGCAGCTTCGGGACAGGGGTTAATCAGCCCCAGCATTTT	CASSFGTGVNQPQHF
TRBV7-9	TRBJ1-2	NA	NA	TGTGCCAGCAGCTTAGCGGAATTCTACTATGGCTACACCTTC	CASSLAEFYYGYTF
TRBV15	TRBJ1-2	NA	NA	TGTGCCACCAACAGCGGGGAGATCGGCTATGGCTACACCTTC	CATNSGEIGYGYTF
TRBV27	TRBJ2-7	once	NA	TGTGCCAGCAGTTTTAGAGCGGCCTACGAGCAGTACTTC	CASSFRAAYEQYF
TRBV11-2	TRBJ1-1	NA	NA	TGTGCCAGCAGCTTAGATCCGAGCGGGACTGAAGCTTTCTTT	CASSLDPSGTEAFF
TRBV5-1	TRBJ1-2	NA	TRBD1	TGCGCCAGCAGGCCGCTCGTGACAGGGACCGATTATGGCTACACCTTC	CASRPLVTGTDYGYTF
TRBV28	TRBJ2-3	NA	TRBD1	TGTGCCAGCAGTTTGTCCCGGGACAGCCCCACAGATACGCAGTATTTT	CASSLSRDSPTDTQYF
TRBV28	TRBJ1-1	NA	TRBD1	TGTGCCAGCAGTTTACTCAGGGGGCTGAACACTGAAGCTTTCTTT	CASSLLRGLNTEAFF
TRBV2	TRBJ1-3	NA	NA	TGTGCCAGCAGTGCATGGGGGGCGGACACCATATATTTT	CASSAWGADTIYF
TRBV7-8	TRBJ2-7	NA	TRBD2	TGTGCCAGCAGCTTCTTGCGGGAGGGCCATTTTGGGGCCTACGAGCAGTACTTC	CASSFLREGHFGAYEQYF
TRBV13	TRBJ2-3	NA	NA	TGTGCCAGTACTACCCGCCTAACCGGGGACACAGATACGCAGTATTTT	CASTTRLTGDTDTQYF
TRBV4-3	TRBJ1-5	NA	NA	TGCGCCAGCAGCCAATTTGGCAATCAGCCCCAGCATTTT	CASSQFGNQPQHF
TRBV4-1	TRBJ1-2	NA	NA	TGCGCCAGCAGCCAAGTAGCTAACTATGGCTACACCTTC	CASSQVANYGYTF
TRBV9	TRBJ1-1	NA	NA	TGTGCCAGCAGCGTAGAGCAGGACTACACTGAAGCTTTCTTT	CASSVEQDYTEAFF
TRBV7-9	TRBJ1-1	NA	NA	TGTGCCAGCAGCCTAACAGATAAAGCTTTCTTT	CASSLTDKAFF
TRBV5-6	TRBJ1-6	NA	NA	TGTGCCAGCAGCCCCGGTTGGGGGGTCTCAGAGGGGTCACCCCTCCACTTT	CASSPGWGVSEGSPLHF
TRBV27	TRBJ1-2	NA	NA	TGTGCCAGCAGTTTAGACAGTTTCCTTAACTATGGCTACACCTTC	CASSLDSFLNYGYTF
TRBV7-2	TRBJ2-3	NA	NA	TGTGCCAGCACCCAAACAGGAACTAGCACAGATACGCAGTATTTT	CASTQTGTSTDTQYF
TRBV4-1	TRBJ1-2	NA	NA	TGCGCCAGCAGCCACCTAGCGGCTAACTATGGCTACACCTTC	CASSHLAANYGYTF
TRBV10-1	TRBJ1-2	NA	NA	TGCGCCAGCAGTGAGTTTCGCGAGTCAGGGCCCAGCGGCTACACCTTC	CASSEFRESGPSGYTF
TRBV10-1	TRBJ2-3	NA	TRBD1	TGCGCCAGCAGTGAGTTGTATGGGACAGGGGAACTAGATACGCAGTATTTT	CASSELYGTGELDTQYF
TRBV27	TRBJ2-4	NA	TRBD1	TGTGCCAGCAGTTTAAGAGGACAGGCCGGCGCCAAAAACATTCAGTACTTC	CASSLRGQAGAKNIQYF
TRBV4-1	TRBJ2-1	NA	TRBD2	TGCGCCAGCAGCCAAGTACGTGCGGGAGCTTACAATGAGCAGTTCTTC	CASSQVRAGAYNEQFF
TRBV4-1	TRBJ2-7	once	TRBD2	TGCGCCAGCAGCCAAATTTACGGGACTAGCGGCCTCTACGAGCAGTACTTC	CASSQIYGTSGLYEQYF
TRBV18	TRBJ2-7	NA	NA	TGTGCCAGCTCACCACTGGGGACACCCTACGAGCAGTACTTC	CASSPLGTPYEQYF
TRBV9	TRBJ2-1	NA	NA	TGTGCCAGCAGCCCAGGCGCGGGGGAGCAGTTCTTC	CASSPGAGEQFF
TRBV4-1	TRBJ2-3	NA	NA	TGCGCCAGCAGCCAAATCCTAACCACAGATACGCAGTATTTT	CASSQILTTDTQYF
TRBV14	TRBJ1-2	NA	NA	TGTGCCAGCAGCCAGAGGACCTTGGGCGACGACTATGGCTACACCTTC	CASSQRTLGDDYGYTF
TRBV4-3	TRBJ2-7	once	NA	TGCGCCAGCAGCCCGGCACGGACAGACTCCTACGAGCAGTACTTC	CASSPARTDSYEQYF
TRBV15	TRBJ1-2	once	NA	TGTGCCACCAGCAGGGACGCTGGACAGCCTTATGGCTACACCTTC	CATSRDAGQPYGYTF
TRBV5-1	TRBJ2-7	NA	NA	TGCGCCAGCAGCTTTTTTTCCACCGGCCTCGAGCAGTACTTC	CASSFFSTGLEQYF
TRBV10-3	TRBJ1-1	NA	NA	TGTGCCATCAGGGACAGCCTTAACACTGAAGCTTTCTTT	CAIRDSLNTEAFF
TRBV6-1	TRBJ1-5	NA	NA	TGTGCCAGCAGTGAATTGGAGATCAATCAGCCCCAGCATTTT	CASSELEINQPQHF
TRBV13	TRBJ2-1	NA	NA	TGTGCCAGCAGCTTGAGTAGCGCAGAGCAGTTCTTC	CASSLSSAEQFF
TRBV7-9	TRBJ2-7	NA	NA	TGTGCCAGCAGCTTTGCCGGGAGAGGGTACGAGCAGTACTTC	CASSFAGRGYEQYF
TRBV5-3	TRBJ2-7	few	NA	TGTGCCAGGACTTGTCTGGGGGACGAGCAGTACTTC	CARTCLGDEQYF
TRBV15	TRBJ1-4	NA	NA	TGTGCCACCAGCAGAGATGGCGCTAATGAAAAACTGTTTTTT	CATSRDGANEKLFF
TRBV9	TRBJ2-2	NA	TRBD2	TGTGCCAGCAGCGTAGCTAGCGGAGCCGGGGAGCTGTTTTTT	CASSVASGAGELFF
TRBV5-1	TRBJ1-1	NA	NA	TGCGCCAGCAGCTTGGGGGGCGTAGTGGGTGCCGCTGAAGCTTTCTTT	CASSLGGVVGAAEAFF